A selection of T cell receptor beta chains follows, all from one sample in a study of blood T cell repertoires in COVID-19. The table came from immunoSEQ multiplex PCR; TCRdb's copy has only in-frame clones and leaves some out. Of approximately 200,000 clones listed, 86% are singletons. Input material: peripheral blood. All receptors come from a woman between 50 and 59 years old with acute or convalescent COVID-19. Each CDR3 is given with its conserved first and last residue. The D gene is left open where the match is weak. Part of the rows lack a size; the others show once, few, many or a class for expanded clones.

TRBD2	NA	TRBV2	TRBJ2-5	CASSDDAGAQETQYF	TGTGCCAGCAGTGACGACGCGGGAGCCCAAGAGACCCAGTACTTC
NA	NA	TRBV18	TRBJ2-1	CASSPEVAFDNEQFF	TGTGCCAGCTCACCCGAGGTAGCTTTTGACAATGAGCAGTTCTTC
NA	NA	TRBV3-1/TRBV3-2	TRBJ2-2	CASSIGGFGELFF	TGTGCCAGCAGCATTGGGGGGTTCGGGGAGCTGTTTTTT
TRBD2	NA	TRBV6-5	TRBJ2-7	CASSYSTGGPEGEQYF	TGTGCCAGCAGTTACTCGACGGGAGGCCCGGAAGGCGAGCAGTACTTC
NA	NA	TRBV3-1/TRBV3-2	TRBJ2-7	CASSRGYEQYF	TGTGCCAGCAGCCGCGGGTACGAGCAGTACTTC
TRBD2	NA	TRBV3-1/TRBV3-2	TRBJ2-4	CASRPTPSSGGLKNIQYF	TGTGCCAGCAGGCCCACCCCTTCTAGCGGGGGGCTTAAAAACATTCAGTACTTC
TRBD1	NA	TRBV10-3	TRBJ2-2	CAISEGQNRWELFF	TGTGCCATCAGCGAGGGACAGAACCGGTGGGAGCTGTTTTTT
TRBD1	NA	TRBV18	TRBJ1-2	CASSPRQGDGYTF	TGTGCCAGCTCACCACGACAGGGGGATGGCTACACCTTC
NA	NA	TRBV6-5	TRBJ2-3	CASRSRGDTQYF	TGTGCCAGCAGGAGCCGGGGAGATACGCAGTATTTT
NA	NA	TRBV19	TRBJ1-2	CASSIVRQGPYGYTF	TGTGCCAGTAGTATAGTTCGCCAGGGCCCCTATGGCTACACCTTC
TRBD1	once	TRBV27	TRBJ1-2	CASRRTGNNYGYTF	TGTGCCAGCAGAAGGACAGGAAATAACTATGGCTACACCTTC
NA	NA	TRBV5-6	TRBJ2-3	CASSLSSTDTQYF	TGTGCCAGCAGCTTGTCAAGCACAGATACGCAGTATTTT
NA	NA	TRBV5-6	TRBJ2-5	CASSFLLREQETQYF	TGTGCCAGCAGCTTTCTTCTTCGGGAACAAGAGACCCAGTACTTC
NA	NA	TRBV27	TRBJ1-1	CASSPLSNTEAFF	TGTGCCAGCAGTCCCCTCTCGAACACTGAAGCTTTCTTT
NA	once	TRBV6-2/TRBV6-3	TRBJ1-5	CASSGGSGHQPQHF	TGTGCCAGCAGCGGGGGGTCAGGGCATCAGCCCCAGCATTTT
NA	few	TRBV30	TRBJ2-7	CAWSEEEYEQYF	TGTGCCTGGAGCGAGGAGGAGTACGAGCAGTACTTC
TRBD2	NA	TRBV7-2	TRBJ2-3	CASSWIAGGYTDTQYF	TGTGCCAGCAGCTGGATAGCGGGGGGGTACACAGATACGCAGTATTTT
NA	NA	TRBV9	TRBJ2-3	CASSVVARGTDTQYF	TGTGCCAGCAGCGTAGTGGCCAGGGGCACAGATACGCAGTATTTT
TRBD1	NA	TRBV18	TRBJ1-5	CASSRGQISNQPQHF	TGTGCCAGCTCACGGGGACAGATTAGCAATCAGCCCCAGCATTTT
NA	NA	TRBV18	TRBJ2-5	CASSRGGVQETQYF	TGTGCCAGCTCACGCGGAGGAGTCCAAGAGACCCAGTACTTC
NA	NA	TRBV19	TRBJ1-6	CASSILTRKNSPLHF	TGTGCCAGTAGTATCCTGACAAGGAAGAATTCACCCCTCCACTTT
TRBD2	NA	TRBV7-2	TRBJ2-7	CASSPGGSGSREQYF	TGTGCCAGCAGCCCCGGTGGTAGCGGGAGTCGGGAGCAGTACTTC
NA	NA	TRBV21-1	TRBJ1-3	CASSDRDSSGNTIYF	TGTGCCAGCAGCGACCGGGACAGCTCTGGAAACACCATATATTTT
TRBD1	NA	TRBV6-5	TRBJ1-5	CASRNRGGSNQPQHF	TGTGCCAGCAGAAACAGGGGTGGTAGCAATCAGCCCCAGCATTTT
TRBD2	NA	TRBV5-1	TRBJ2-3	CASSSQAGRSPSTDTQYF	TGCGCCAGCAGCTCCCAAGCGGGACGCAGTCCTAGCACAGATACGCAGTATTTT